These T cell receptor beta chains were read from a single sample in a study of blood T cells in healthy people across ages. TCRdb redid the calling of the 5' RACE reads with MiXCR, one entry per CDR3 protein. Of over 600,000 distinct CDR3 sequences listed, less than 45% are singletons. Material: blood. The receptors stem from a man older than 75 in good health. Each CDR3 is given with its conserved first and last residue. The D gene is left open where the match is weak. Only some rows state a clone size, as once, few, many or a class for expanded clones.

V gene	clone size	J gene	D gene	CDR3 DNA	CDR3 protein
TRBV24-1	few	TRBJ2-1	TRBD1	TGTGCCACCAGTCTAGGGACAGGGGGAATCAATGAGCAGTTCTTC	CATSLGTGGINEQFF
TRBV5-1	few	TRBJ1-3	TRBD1	TGCGCCAGCAGCTACGGGACAGGGGCGGACACCATATATTTT	CASSYGTGADTIYF
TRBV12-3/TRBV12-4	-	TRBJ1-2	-	TGTGCCAGCAGTCCTACGGCGGGGGGGCGCGGGGGCTACACCTTC	CASSPTAGGRGGYTF
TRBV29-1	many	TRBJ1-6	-	TGCAGCGTTGAAGTGGGGCAAAATTCACCCCTCCACTTT	CSVEVGQNSPLHF
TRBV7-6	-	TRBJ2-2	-	TGTGCCAGCAGCTCCCCCTCAGGGGCCGGGGAGCTGTTTTTT	CASSSPSGAGELFF
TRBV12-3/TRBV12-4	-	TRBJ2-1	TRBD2	TGTGCCAGCCTCGCGGGGGGTGAGCAGTTCTTC	CASLAGGEQFF
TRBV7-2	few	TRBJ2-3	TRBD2	TGTGCCAGCAGCCCGATCGGACTAGCGGGAGGAACAGATACGCAGTATTTT	CASSPIGLAGGTDTQYF
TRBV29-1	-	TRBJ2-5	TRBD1	TGCAGCGTTATCGGGACAGAAGAGACCCAGTACTTC	CSVIGTEETQYF
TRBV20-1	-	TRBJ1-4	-	TGCAGTGCTAGGTTGGCAGAGCCTGAAAAACTGTTTTTT	CSARLAEPEKLFF
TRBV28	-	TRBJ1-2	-	TGTGCCAGCAGGCGGACATCGAACTATGGCTACACCTTC	CASRRTSNYGYTF
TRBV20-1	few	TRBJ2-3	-	TGCAGTGCCCCACTCTGGCCGCCCTCTGACGGGCAGTATTTT	CSAPLWPPSDGQYF
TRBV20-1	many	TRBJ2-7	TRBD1	TGCAGTGCTTTCTCGTCGACAGGGAACGAGCAGTACTTC	CSAFSSTGNEQYF
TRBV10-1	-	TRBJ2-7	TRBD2	TGCGCCACCTCGGGGGGCTACGAGCAGTACTTC	CATSGGYEQYF
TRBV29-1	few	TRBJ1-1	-	TGCAGCGTTGCGGCCCACGGGGTGAACACTGAAGCTTTCTTT	CSVAAHGVNTEAFF
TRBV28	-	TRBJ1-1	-	TGTGCCAGCAGCCTACTGGCACCTGAGGGGGCTTTCTTT	CASSLLAPEGAFF
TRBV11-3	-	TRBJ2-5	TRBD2	TGTGCCAGCAGCACCGGGACTAGCGGGAGTGGAGAGACCCAGTACTTC	CASSTGTSGSGETQYF
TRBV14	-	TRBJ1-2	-	TGTGCCAGCAGCCAAGAAATTACGGGAGGCCCCAGGGATGGCTACACCTTC	CASSQEITGGPRDGYTF
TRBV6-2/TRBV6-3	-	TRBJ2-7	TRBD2	TGTGCCAGCAGTTCCCCTAGCGGGGCCAACTACGAGCAGTACTTC	CASSSPSGANYEQYF
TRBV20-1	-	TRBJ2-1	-	TGCAGTGCTAGACATTTTTCCGATTCCTACAATGAGCAGTTCTTC	CSARHFSDSYNEQFF
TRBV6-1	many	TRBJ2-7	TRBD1	TGTGCCAGCAGTGAACGGGTTGTACAGGGGTGGCACGAGCAGTACTTC	CASSERVVQGWHEQYF
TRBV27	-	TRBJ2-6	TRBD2	TGTGCCACCGGGTCGTTGGGGAGGGGCAGCTTTGGGGCCAACGTCCTGACTTTC	CATGSLGRGSFGANVLTF
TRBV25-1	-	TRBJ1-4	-	TGTGCTAGCAGTGGATCCACAATTGAAAAACTGTTTTTT	CASSGSTIEKLFF
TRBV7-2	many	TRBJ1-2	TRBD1	TGTGCCAGCAGCTTATTCCAGGGACAGATAAATAACTATGGCTACACCTTC	CASSLFQGQINNYGYTF
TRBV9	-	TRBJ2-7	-	TGTGCCAGCAGTGAGGCGGCAGGGAGTTTTTACGAGCAGTACTTC	CASSEAAGSFYEQYF
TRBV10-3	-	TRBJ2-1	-	TGTGCCATCAGGGGGACGGAGAACAATGAGCAGTTCTTC	CAIRGTENNEQFF
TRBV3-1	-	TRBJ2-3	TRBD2	TGTGCCAGCAGCCAAGAAGGACTAGTTCGCACAGATACGCAGTATTTT	CASSQEGLVRTDTQYF
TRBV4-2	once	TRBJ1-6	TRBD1	TGTGCCAGCAGCCAATCCAAAACAGGGGGCGGTCTTCTGTATAATTCACCCCTCCACTTT	CASSQSKTGGGLLYNSPLHF
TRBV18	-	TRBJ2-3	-	TGTGCCAGCTCACCGGACCGGGATAGGCAGTATTTT	CASSPDRDRQYF
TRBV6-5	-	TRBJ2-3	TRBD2	TGTGCCAGCAGCCCATTAGCGGGGGGGTTCACAGATACGCAGTATTTT	CASSPLAGGFTDTQYF
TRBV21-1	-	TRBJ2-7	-	TGTGCCAGCAGCAAACGGGGCGGGGGCCTGAACGAGCAGTACTTC	CASSKRGGGLNEQYF
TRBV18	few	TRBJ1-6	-	TGTGCCAGCTCACCACCCCGGGGAGTGGGCTCCTATAATTCACCCCTCCACTTT	CASSPPRGVGSYNSPLHF
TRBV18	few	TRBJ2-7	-	TGTGCCAGCTCATCCCAGACAGATTCCTACGAGCAGTACTTC	CASSSQTDSYEQYF
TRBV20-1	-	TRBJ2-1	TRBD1	TGCAGTGCTATAAAAAACAGGGGTCCGGGCGGTGAGCAGTTCTTC	CSAIKNRGPGGEQFF
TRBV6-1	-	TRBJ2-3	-	TGTGTCAGCAGTGAGGGCGCTACAGCTTCTGGCACAGATACGCAGTATTTT	CVSSEGATASGTDTQYF
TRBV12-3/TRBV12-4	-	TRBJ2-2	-	TGTGCCAGCAGCTCCGATATTATCTTGGGAGGGGAGCTGTTTTTT	CASSSDIILGGELFF
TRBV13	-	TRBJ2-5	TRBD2	TGTGCCAGCAGCTTATCAGCGGGGCTAGGGGAGACCCAGTACTTC	CASSLSAGLGETQYF
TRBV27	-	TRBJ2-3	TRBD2	TGTGCCAGCAGCCGACTAGCGGGGGGATTCCGTAGCACAGATACGCAGTATTTT	CASSRLAGGFRSTDTQYF
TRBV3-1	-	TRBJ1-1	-	TGTGCCAGCAATGCCCATCCGGACACTGAAGCTTTCTTT	CASNAHPDTEAFF
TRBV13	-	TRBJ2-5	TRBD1	TGTACCAGCAGCGCCGGACAGGGGGAGACCCAGTACTTC	CTSSAGQGETQYF
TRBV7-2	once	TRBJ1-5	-	TGTGCCAGCAGTACCGGGTCGGTAAGCAATCAGCCCCAGCATTTT	CASSTGSVSNQPQHF
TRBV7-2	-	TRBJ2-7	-	TGTGCCAGCAGCTTCCCAACCAACCCCTCCAGGGACCCCTACGAGCAGTACTTC	CASSFPTNPSRDPYEQYF
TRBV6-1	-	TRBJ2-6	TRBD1	TGTGCCAGCAACCAAGGACAGGCCCCTGGGGCCAACGTCCTGACTTTC	CASNQGQAPGANVLTF
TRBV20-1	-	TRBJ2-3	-	TGCAGTGCTAGAGAAACAGGGACTTACACAGATACGCAGTATTTT	CSARETGTYTDTQYF
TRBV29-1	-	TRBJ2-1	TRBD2	TGCAGCGTCGACACTAGCGGGCTTCAATCGTACTACGATGAGCAGTTCTTC	CSVDTSGLQSYYDEQFF
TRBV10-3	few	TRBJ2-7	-	TGTGCCATCAGTGACAACAGGCGTAGCTCCTACGAGCAGTACTTC	CAISDNRRSSYEQYF
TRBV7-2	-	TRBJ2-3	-	TGTGCCAGCAGCTTCACCTACTCCCCGGGTGGGACAGATACGCAGTATTTT	CASSFTYSPGGTDTQYF
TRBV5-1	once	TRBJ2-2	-	TGCGCCAGCAGCGCCCCTCTCGGTAGTGGCGGGGAGCTGTTTTTT	CASSAPLGSGGELFF
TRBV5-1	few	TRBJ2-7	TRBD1	TGCGCCAGCAGCTTTGGGACAGGGGGGACCTACGAGCAGTACTTC	CASSFGTGGTYEQYF
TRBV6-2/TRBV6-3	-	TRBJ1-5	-	TGTGCCAGCATGGATGGGGGGCAGGGTCAGCCCCAGCATTTT	CASMDGGQGQPQHF
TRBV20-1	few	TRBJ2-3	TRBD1	TGCAGTGCTCAGGACAGGGCGAGATCCACAGATACGCAGTATTTT	CSAQDRARSTDTQYF
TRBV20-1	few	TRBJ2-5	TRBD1	TGCAGTGCAACGTACAGGGGGCAAGAGACCCAGTACTTC	CSATYRGQETQYF
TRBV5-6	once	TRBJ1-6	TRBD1	TGTGCCAGCCGATTCCAGGGGGGAGATAATTCACCCCTCCACTTT	CASRFQGGDNSPLHF
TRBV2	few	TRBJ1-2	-	TGTGCCAGCAAAAAACGGGGGTTCCTGCTATCGGATGGCTACACCTTC	CASKKRGFLLSDGYTF
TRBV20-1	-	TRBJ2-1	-	TGCAGTGCCTACCCGGGACTTCTAAACAATGAGCAGTTCTTC	CSAYPGLLNNEQFF